Listed below are T cell receptor beta chains from one sample, sequenced in a study of blood T cells in healthy people across ages. MiXCR, run by TCRdb on the 5' RACE reads, gives a single entry per CDR3 protein. The sample has hundreds of thousands of distinct CDR3 sequences; 24% are singletons. Another study also made use of these data, one on T cells of mothers and their children.

Specimen: blood. Receptor source: a boy younger than 18 in good health. Both conserved end residues are part of each CDR3. A D gene is named only where the DNA matches it firmly. Not every row has a clone size; where given, it reads once, few, many or a size class.

TRBD1	few	TRBV4-1	15	TRBJ1-4	CASRVDRATNEKLFF	TGCGCCAGCAGGGTCGACAGGGCAACTAATGAAAAACTGTTTTTT
TRBD1	few	TRBV4-1	16	TRBJ1-2	CASSQAGTGSNYGYTF	TGCGCCAGCAGCCAAGCCGGGACAGGGAGCAACTATGGCTACACCTTC
.	.	TRBV29-1	13	TRBJ2-4	CSVGHPISDIQYF	TGCAGCGTGGGACATCCCATTTCGGACATTCAGTACTTC
.	few	TRBV5-1	14	TRBJ1-2	CASSLAQGLDGYTF	TGCGCCAGCAGCTTGGCGCAGGGACTAGATGGCTACACCTTC
.	.	TRBV4-3	15	TRBJ2-1	CASSQDMAGYNEQFF	TGCGCCAGCAGCCAAGATATGGCGGGTTACAATGAGCAGTTCTTC
TRBD2	many	TRBV5-1	14	TRBJ2-5	CASGTSGGQETQYF	TGTGCCAGCGGGACTAGCGGGGGACAGGAGACCCAGTACTTC
.	few	TRBV7-8	15	TRBJ2-4	CASSNPGAGKNIQYF	TGTGCCAGCAGCAACCCTGGCGCGGGCAAAAACATTCAGTACTTC
.	.	TRBV5-1	13	TRBJ1-3	CASSPQSGNTIYF	TGCGCCAGCAGCCCACAATCTGGAAACACCATATATTTT
.	few	TRBV16	13	TRBJ1-1	CASSRILGTKAFF	TGTGCCAGCAGTCGAATCTTGGGGACAAAAGCATTCTTT
TRBD2	.	TRBV20-1	15	TRBJ2-2	CSARVAGINTGELFF	TGCAGTGCTAGGGTAGCGGGAATCAACACCGGGGAGCTGTTTTTT